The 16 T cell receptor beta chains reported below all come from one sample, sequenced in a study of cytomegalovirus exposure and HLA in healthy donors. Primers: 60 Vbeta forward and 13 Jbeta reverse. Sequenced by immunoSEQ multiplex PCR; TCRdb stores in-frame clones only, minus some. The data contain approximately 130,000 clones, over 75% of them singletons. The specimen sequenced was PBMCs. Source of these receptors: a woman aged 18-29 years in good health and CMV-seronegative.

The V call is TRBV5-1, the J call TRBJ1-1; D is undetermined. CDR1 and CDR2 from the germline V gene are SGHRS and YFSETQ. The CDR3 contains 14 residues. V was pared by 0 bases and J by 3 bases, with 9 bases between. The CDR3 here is CASSLEHVYTEAFF. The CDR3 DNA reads TGCGCCAGCAGCTTGGAACATGTGTACACTGAAGCTTTCTTT. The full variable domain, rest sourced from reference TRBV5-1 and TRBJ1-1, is KAGVTQTPRYLIKTRGQQVTLSCSPISGHRSVSWYQQTPGQGLQFLFEYFSETQRNKGNFPGRFSGRQFSNSRSEMNVSTLELGDSALYLCASSLEHVYTEAFFGQGTRLTVV.

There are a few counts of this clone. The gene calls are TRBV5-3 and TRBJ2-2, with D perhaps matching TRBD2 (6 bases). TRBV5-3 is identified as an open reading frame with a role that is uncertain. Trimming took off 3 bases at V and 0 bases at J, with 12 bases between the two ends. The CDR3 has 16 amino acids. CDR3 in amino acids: CARSSGDFPNTGELFF. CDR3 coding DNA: TGTGCCAGAAGCTCGGGGGATTTCCCGAACACCGGGGAGCTGTTTTTT.

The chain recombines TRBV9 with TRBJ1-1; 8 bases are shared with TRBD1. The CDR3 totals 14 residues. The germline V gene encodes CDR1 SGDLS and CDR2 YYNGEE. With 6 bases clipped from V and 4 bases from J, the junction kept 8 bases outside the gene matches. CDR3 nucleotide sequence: TGTGCCAGCACCGCTCAGGGGGCGTTCACTGAAGCTTTCTTT. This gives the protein CASTAQGAFTEAFF.

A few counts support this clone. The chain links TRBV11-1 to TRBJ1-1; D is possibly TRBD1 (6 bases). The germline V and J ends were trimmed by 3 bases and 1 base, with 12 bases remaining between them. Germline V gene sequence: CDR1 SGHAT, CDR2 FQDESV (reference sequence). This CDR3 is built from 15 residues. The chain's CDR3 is CASSFSTGANTEAFF. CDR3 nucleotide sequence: TGTGCCAGCAGCTTTTCGACAGGAGCGAACACTGAAGCTTTCTTT.

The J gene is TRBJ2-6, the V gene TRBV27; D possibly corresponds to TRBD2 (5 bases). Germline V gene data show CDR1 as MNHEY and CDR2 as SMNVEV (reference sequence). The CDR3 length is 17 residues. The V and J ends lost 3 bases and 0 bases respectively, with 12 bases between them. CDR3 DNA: TGTGCCAGCAGTTTCGGACTGACCCCCTCTGGGGCCAACGTCCTGACTTTC. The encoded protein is CASSFGLTPSGANVLTF.

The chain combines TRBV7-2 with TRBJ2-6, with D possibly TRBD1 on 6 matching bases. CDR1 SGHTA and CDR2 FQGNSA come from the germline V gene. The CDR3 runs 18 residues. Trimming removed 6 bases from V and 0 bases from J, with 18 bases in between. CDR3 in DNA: TGTGCCAGCAGTATACGGACAGCTACACGCTCTGGGGCCAACGTCCTGACTTTC. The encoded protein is CASSIRTATRSGANVLTF.

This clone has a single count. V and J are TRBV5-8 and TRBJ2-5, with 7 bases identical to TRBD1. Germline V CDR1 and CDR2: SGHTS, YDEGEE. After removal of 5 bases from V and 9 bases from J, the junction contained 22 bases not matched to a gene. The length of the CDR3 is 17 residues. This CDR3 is CASSSGIGDRVRVSQYF. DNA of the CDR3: TGTGCCAGCAGTTCAGGGATCGGGGACAGAGTAAGAGTGTCCCAGTACTTC.

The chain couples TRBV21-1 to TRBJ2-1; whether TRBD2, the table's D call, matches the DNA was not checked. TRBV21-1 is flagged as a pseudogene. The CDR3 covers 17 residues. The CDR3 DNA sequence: TGTGCCAGCAGCACCTATACGGGGGGGGAAGAAGGCAATGAGCAGTTCTTC. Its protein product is CASSTYTGGEEGNEQFF.

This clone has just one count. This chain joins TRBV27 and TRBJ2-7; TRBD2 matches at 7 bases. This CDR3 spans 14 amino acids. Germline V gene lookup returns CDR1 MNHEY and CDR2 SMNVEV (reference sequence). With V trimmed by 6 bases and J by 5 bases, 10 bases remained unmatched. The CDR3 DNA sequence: TGTGCCAGCAGAAACGTGGGAGGGATCCACGAGCAGTACTTC. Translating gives CASRNVGGIHEQYF.

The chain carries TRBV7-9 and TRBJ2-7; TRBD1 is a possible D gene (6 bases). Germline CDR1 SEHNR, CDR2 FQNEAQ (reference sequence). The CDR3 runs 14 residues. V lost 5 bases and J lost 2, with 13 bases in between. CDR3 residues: CASSKGGIPYEQYF. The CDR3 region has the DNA TGTGCCAGCAGCAAAGGGGGAATCCCCTACGAGCAGTACTTC.

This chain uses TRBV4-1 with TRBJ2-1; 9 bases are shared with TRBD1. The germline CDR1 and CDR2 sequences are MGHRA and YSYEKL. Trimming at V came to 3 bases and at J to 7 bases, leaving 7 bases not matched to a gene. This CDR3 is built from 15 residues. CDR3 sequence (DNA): TGCGCCAGCAGCCACGACAGGGGGGTCGGGAATGAGCAGTTCTTC. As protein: CASSHDRGVGNEQFF.

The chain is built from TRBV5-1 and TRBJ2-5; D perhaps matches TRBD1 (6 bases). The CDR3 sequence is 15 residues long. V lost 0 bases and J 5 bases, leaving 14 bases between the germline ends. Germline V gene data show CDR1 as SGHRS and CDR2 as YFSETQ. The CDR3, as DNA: TGCGCCAGCAGCTTGGAGGACAGTTCAGGGGAGACCCAGTACTTC. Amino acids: CASSLEDSSGETQYF.

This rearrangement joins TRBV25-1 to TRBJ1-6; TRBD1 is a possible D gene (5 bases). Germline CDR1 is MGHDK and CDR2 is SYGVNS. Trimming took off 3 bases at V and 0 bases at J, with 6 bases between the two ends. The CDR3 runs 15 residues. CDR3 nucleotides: TGTGCCAGCAGTGAGCAGGGCTCCTATAATTCACCCCTCCACTTT. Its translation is CASSEQGSYNSPLHF.

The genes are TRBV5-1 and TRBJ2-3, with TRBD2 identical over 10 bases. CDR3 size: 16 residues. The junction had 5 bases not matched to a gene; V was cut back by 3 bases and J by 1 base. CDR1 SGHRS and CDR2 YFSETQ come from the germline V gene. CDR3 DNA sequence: TGCGCCAGCAGCTCCGCCGGGACTAGCGGCACAGATACGCAGTATTTT. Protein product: CASSSAGTSGTDTQYF.

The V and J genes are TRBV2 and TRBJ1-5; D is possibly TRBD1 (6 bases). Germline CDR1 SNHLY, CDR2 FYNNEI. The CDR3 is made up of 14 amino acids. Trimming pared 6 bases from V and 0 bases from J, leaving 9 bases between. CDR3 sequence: CASRDRYSNQPQHF. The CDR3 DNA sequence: TGTGCCAGCAGGGACAGATATAGCAATCAGCCCCAGCATTTT.

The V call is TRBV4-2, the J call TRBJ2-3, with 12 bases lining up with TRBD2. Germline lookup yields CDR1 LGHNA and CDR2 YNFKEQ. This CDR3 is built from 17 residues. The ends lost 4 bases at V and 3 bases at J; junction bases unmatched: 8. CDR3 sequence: CASSRYSGTSGTDTQYF. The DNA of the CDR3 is TGTGCCAGCAGCCGCTATTCCGGGACTAGCGGGACAGATACGCAGTATTTT.